The 9 T cell receptor beta chains presented below share a single source sample, sequenced in a study of cytomegalovirus exposure and HLA in healthy donors. The PCR employed 60 Vbeta primers together with 13 Jbeta primers. Only in-frame clones appear in the TCRdb table, and some are missing; sequencing was by immunoSEQ multiplex PCR. The profile shows 75,000 to 100,000 clones, 64% of them singletons. Sample: PBMCs. The receptor source for this set is a man aged 55 to 70 in good health and CMV-seronegative.

The chain has TRBV27 and TRBJ2-7; 16 positions agree with TRBD2. Germline values: CDR1 MNHEY, CDR2 SMNVEV (reference sequence). This CDR3 is built from 20 residues. After removal of 5 bases from V and 4 bases from J, the junction contained 17 bases not matched to a gene. The CDR3 bases are TGTGCCAGCAGTACACAAAGAGCGGGACTAGCGGGAGGGCCGGGGTACGAGCAGTACTTC. It codes for CASSTQRAGLAGGPGYEQYF.

V is TRBV6-1 and J is TRBJ2-7; 9 bases line up with TRBD1. Germline CDR1 reads MNHNS; CDR2 reads SASEGT. There are 15 residues in the CDR3. After removal of 6 bases from V and 4 bases from J, the junction contained 10 bases not matched to a gene. The CDR3 nucleotides read TGTGCCAGCAGCCCCCGGGACAGGGTTGGATACGAGCAGTACTTC. Its protein is CASSPRDRVGYEQYF.

The chain carries TRBV19 and TRBJ1-2, with 7 bases lining up with TRBD1. The CDR3 covers 13 residues. CDR1 is LNHDA, CDR2 SQIVND, per germline (reference sequence). The junction had 10 bases not matched to a gene; V was cut back by 7 bases and J by 8 bases. The CDR3 region is CASTLGQEMGYTF. The CDR3 region has the DNA TGTGCCAGTACCCTCGGACAGGAGATGGGCTACACCTTC. Full variable domain (missing parts from reference TRBV19 and TRBJ1-2): DGGITQSPKYLFRKEGQNVTLSCEQNLNHDAMYWYRQDPGQGLRLIYYSQIVNDFQKGDIAEGYSVSREKKESFPLTVTSAQKNPTAFYLCASTLGQEMGYTFGSGTRLTVV.

The J gene is TRBJ2-7, the V gene TRBV28; TRBD1 might be the D (6 bases). Germline-derived CDR1 and CDR2 are MDHEN and SYDVKM. The V end lost 6 bases, the J end lost 5 bases, and 20 bases lay between the germline ends. This CDR3 spans 15 amino acids. The CDR3 region has the DNA TGTGCCAGCAGAAGACAGGTTAGCCGGTTCGACGAGCAGTACTTC. This sequence encodes CASRRQVSRFDEQYF. The whole variable domain, filled in from reference TRBV28 and TRBJ2-7, reads DVKVTQSSRYLVKRTGEKVFLECVQDMDHENMFWYRQDPGLGLRLIYFSYDVKMKEKGDIPEGYSVSREKKERFSLILESASTNQTSMYLCASRRQVSRFDEQYFGPGTRLTVT.

The J gene is TRBJ2-1, the V gene TRBV7-9; the match to TRBD1 covers 8 bases. Germline lookup yields CDR1 SEHNR and CDR2 FQNEAQ (reference sequence). V shed 2 bases and J 2 bases; nucleotides not matched to a gene: 2. CDR3 length: 15 residues. CDR3 residues: CASSLQGAAYNEQFF. The CDR3 bases are TGTGCCAGCAGCTTACAGGGGGCGGCCTACAATGAGCAGTTCTTC.

The genes are TRBV11-3 and TRBJ2-7; unclear D gene. The CDR3 runs 12 residues. Trimming stripped 1 base from V and 3 bases from J, with 4 bases between. Germline V gene data show CDR1 as SGHNT and CDR2 as YENEEA. This CDR3 reads CASSLGSYEQYF. In DNA form, the CDR3 reads TGTGCCAGCAGCTTAGGCAGCTACGAGCAGTACTTC.

This rearrangement joins TRBV7-2 to TRBJ2-1; perhaps TRBD1 as D (6 bases). In germline, CDR1 is SGHTA, CDR2 FQGNSA. The CDR3 sequence is 15 residues long. V lost 5 bases and J lost 6, with 17 bases in between. CDR3 sequence: CASSQGPSPRNEQFF. CDR3 nucleotide sequence: TGTGCCAGCAGCCAGGGGCCATCTCCTCGCAATGAGCAGTTCTTC.

This clone was counted a few times. The CDR3 loop is CAWEDRGSYEQYF. The CDR3 nucleotides read TGTGCCTGGGAAGACAGGGGCTCCTACGAGCAGTACTTC. The genes are TRBV30 and TRBJ2-7; 8 positions match TRBD1. The germline V gene encodes CDR1 GTSNPN and CDR2 SVGIG (reference sequence). The CDR3 spans 13 residues. V was pared by 5 bases and J by 0 bases, with 3 bases of the junction left unmatched.

This clone was counted a few times. This chain uses TRBV6-1 with TRBJ1-1, with D possibly TRBD1 on 5 matching bases. The germline gives CDR1 MNHNS, CDR2 SASEGT. The CDR3 covers 11 residues. The ends were cut back, 6 bases at V and 8 bases at J, with 10 bases in the middle. CDR3 nucleotide sequence: TGTGCCAGCAGGAGCGGGGGGGAAGCTTTCTTT. This sequence encodes CASRSGGEAFF.